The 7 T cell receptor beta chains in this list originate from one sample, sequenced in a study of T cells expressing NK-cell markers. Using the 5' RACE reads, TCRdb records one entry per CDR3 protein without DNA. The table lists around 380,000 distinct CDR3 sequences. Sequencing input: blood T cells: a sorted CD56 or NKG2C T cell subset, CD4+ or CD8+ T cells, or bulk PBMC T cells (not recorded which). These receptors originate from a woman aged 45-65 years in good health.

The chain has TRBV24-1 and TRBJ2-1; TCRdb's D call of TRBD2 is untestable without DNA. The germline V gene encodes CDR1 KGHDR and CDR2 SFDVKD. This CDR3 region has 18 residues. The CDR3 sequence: CATSDPGLAGGPFSEQFF.

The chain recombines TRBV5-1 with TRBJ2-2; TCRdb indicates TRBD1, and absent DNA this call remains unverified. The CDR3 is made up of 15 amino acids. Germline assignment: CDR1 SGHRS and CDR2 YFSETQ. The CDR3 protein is CASSLSPQGSGELFF.

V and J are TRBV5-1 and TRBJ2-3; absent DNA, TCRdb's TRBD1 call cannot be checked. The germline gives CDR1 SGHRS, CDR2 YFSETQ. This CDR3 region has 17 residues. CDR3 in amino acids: CASSLDRAGARTDTQYF.

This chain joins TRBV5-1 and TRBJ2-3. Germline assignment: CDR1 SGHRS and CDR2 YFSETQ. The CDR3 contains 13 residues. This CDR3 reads CASSLPAPDTQYF.

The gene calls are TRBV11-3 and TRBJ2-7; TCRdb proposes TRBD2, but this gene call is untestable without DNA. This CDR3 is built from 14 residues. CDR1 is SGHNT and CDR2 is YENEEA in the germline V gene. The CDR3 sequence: CASSFLALPYEQYF.

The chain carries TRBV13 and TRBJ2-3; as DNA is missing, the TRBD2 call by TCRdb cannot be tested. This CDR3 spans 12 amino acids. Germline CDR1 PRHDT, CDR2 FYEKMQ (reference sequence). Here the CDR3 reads CASSLEASLAYF.

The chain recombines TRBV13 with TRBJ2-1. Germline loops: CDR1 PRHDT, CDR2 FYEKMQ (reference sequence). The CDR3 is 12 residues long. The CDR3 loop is CASSPSWNEQFF.